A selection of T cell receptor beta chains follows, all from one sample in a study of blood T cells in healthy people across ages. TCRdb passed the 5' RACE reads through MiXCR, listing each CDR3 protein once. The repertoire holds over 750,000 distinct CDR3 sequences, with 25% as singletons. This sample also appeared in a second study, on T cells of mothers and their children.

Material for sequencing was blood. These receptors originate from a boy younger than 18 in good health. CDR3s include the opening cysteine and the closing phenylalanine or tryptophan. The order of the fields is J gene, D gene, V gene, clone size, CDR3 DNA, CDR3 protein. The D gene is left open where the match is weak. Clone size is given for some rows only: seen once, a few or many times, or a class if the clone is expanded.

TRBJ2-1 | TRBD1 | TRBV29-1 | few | TGCAGCGTGAGGGACAGGGAAGGTGAGCAGTTCTTC | CSVRDREGEQFF
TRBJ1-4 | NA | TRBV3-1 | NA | TGTGCCAGCAGACCTGCACAGGGTAATGGTGAAAAACTGTTTTTT | CASRPAQGNGEKLFF
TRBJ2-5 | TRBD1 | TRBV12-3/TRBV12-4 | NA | TGTGCCAGCAGTTTTGAGGGGGCAAAACAAGAGACCCAGTACTTC | CASSFEGAKQETQYF
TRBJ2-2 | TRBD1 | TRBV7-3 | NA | TGTGCCAGCAGCTCAGGACAGGGGTCGAGGACCGGGGAGCTGTTTTTT | CASSSGQGSRTGELFF
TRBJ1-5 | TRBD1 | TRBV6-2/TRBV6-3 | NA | TGTGCCAGCAGTTGGAGCAGGGGGAATCAGCCCCAGCATTTT | CASSWSRGNQPQHF
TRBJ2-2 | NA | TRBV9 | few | TGTGCCAGCAGCGTAGGGGTAGGGGCCGGCACCGGGGAGCTGTTTTTT | CASSVGVGAGTGELFF
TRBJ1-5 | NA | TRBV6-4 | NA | TGTGCCAGCAGTGTAAACAGGGAACAGCCCCAGCATTTT | CASSVNREQPQHF
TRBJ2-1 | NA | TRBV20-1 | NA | TGCAGTGCTCCCTGGAAAGGGCGCAATGAGCAGTTCTTC | CSAPWKGRNEQFF
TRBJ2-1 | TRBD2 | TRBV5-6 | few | TGTGCCAGCAGCTTGGGTAGCGGGTTCTACAATGAGCAGTTCTTC | CASSLGSGFYNEQFF
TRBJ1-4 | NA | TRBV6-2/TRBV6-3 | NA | TGTGCCAGCAGTACCGACAACGGAGATGAAAAACTGTTTTTT | CASSTDNGDEKLFF
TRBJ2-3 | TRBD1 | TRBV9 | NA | TGTGCCAGCAGCGTAGGGGACAGTTCTGGTACGCAGTATTTT | CASSVGDSSGTQYF
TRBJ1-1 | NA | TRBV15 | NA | TGTGCCACCAGCTTCTACCACTGGGACCCCTCTGAAGCTTTCTTT | CATSFYHWDPSEAFF
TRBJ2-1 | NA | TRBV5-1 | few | TGCGCCAGTAGCGCCTCCGGGTTCTCCTACAATGAGCAGTTCTTC | CASSASGFSYNEQFF
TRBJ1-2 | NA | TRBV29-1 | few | TGCAGCGTTGAGGGGACTGGCTACACCTTC | CSVEGTGYTF
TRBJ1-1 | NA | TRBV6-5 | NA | TGTGCCAGCAGTTACTCGCCAGGCGCCAACACTGAAGCTTTCTTT | CASSYSPGANTEAFF
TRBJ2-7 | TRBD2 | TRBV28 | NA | TGTGCCAGCAGCCTCGAAGGTAGCGGGAACTACGAGCAGTACTTC | CASSLEGSGNYEQYF
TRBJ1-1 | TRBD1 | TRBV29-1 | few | TGCAGCGTTGAATCCGACAGGGCCACTGAAGCTTTCTTT | CSVESDRATEAFF
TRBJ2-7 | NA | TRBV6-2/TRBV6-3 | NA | TGTGCCAGCAGTTACTTGGGGCTGCCCTACGAGCAGTACTTC | CASSYLGLPYEQYF
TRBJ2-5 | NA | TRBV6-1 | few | TGTGCCAGCAGATCCCGGGGATCCCAAGAGACCCAGTACTTC | CASRSRGSQETQYF
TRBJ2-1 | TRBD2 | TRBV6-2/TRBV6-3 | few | TGTGCCAGCAGCCTACTGGGACTAGAGCAGTTCTTC | CASSLLGLEQFF
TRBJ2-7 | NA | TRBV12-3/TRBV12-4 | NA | TGTGCCAGCAGTTTTCGGGCTACTCCCTACGAGCAGTACTTC | CASSFRATPYEQYF
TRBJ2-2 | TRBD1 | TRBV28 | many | TGTGCCGCCGGGGAACAGGGGGCGACCGGGGAGCTGTTTTTT | CAAGEQGATGELFF
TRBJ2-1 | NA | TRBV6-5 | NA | TGTGCCAGCAGTTACGGGTTCCTCGATGAGCAGTTCTTC | CASSYGFLDEQFF
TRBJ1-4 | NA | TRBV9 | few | TGTGCCAGCAGCCAGGGCCCTAATAATGAAAAACTGTTTTTT | CASSQGPNNEKLFF
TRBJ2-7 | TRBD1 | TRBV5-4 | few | TGTGCCAGCAGCCTAGTGACAGGGGATTCCAACGAGCAGTACTTC | CASSLVTGDSNEQYF
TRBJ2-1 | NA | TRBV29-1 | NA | TGCAGCGTTCCCCAGGGGGGGCTGTACAATGAGCAGTTCTTC | CSVPQGGLYNEQFF
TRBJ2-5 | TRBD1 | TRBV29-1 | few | TGCAGCGTTGTACAGGGGGGAGGAGAGACCCAGTACTTC | CSVVQGGGETQYF
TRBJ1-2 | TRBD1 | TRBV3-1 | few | TGTGCCAGCAGCCCGAGGACAGGGGGCGGGTATGGCTACACCTTC | CASSPRTGGGYGYTF
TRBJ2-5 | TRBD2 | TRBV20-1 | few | TGCAGTGCGCGGGGACTAGGGGATGAGACCCAGTACTTC | CSARGLGDETQYF
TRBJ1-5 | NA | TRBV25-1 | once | TGTGCCAGCCCGAAGAAGGGACCTCCTAATCAGCCCCAGCATTTT | CASPKKGPPNQPQHF
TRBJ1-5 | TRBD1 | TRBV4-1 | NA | TGCGCCAGCAGCCAAAACCAGGGGGAGATGTGGCCCCAGCATTTT | CASSQNQGEMWPQHF
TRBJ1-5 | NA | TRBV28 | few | TGTGCCAGCAGCACTAACAGGCCTAATCAGCCCCAGCATTTT | CASSTNRPNQPQHF
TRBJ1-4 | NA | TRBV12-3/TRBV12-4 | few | TGTGCCAGCAGCTCCGGACAGTCTAATGAAAAACTGTTTTTT | CASSSGQSNEKLFF
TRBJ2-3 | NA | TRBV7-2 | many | TGTGCCAGCAGCAAGGGGTCCTACGTAAGCACAGATACGCAGTATTTT | CASSKGSYVSTDTQYF
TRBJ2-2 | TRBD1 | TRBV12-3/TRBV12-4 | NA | TGTGCCAGCAGCAAGGGACAGGGAGGGGGCGGGGAGCTGTTTTTT | CASSKGQGGGGELFF
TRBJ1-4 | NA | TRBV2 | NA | TGTGCCAGCAGTGATCGTAGGGGTAATGAAAAACTGTTTTTT | CASSDRRGNEKLFF
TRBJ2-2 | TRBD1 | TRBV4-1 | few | TGCGCCAGCAGCCGAGGGACAGGGGGCACCGGGGAGCTGTTTTTT | CASSRGTGGTGELFF
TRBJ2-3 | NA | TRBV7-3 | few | TGTGCCAGCAGCCTCAGGAGTGACATAGATACGCAGTATTTT | CASSLRSDIDTQYF
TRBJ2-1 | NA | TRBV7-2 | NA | TGTGCCAGCAGCTTAAGCCAGGGGAACAATGAGCAGTTCTTC | CASSLSQGNNEQFF
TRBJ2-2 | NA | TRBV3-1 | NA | TGTGCCAGCAGCCCCTTACGGCCCAGGGGCGGGGAGCTGTTTTTT | CASSPLRPRGGELFF
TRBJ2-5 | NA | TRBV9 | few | TGTGCCAGCAGCGTAGCGGGGTTAACTCAAGAGACCCAGTACTTC | CASSVAGLTQETQYF
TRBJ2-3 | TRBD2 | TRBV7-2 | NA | TGTGCCAGCAGCCCGGGACTAGCGGGGGGGGATACGCAGTATTTT | CASSPGLAGGDTQYF
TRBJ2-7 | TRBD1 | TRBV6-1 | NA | TGTGCCAGCAGTCCACCTCAGGGGGCAGGGAAATCCTACGAGCAGTACTTC | CASSPPQGAGKSYEQYF
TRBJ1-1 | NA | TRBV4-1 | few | TGCGCCAGCAGCCAGGGCACCGGTACTGAAGCTTTCTTT | CASSQGTGTEAFF
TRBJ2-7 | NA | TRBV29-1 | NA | TGCAGCGTCGGGACACATGATTCCTACGAGCAGTACTTC | CSVGTHDSYEQYF
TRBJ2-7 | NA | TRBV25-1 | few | TGTGCCAGCAGTCCAAACCTCTTAAACGAGCAGTACTTC | CASSPNLLNEQYF
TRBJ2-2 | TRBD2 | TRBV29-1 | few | TGCAGCGTGGCTCTAGCGGGAGGCACCGGGGAGCTGTTTTTT | CSVALAGGTGELFF
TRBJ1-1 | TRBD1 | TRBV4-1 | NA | TGCGCCAGCAGCTATTCTCCGGGACAGGGCGTCATGAACACTGAAGCTTTCTTT | CASSYSPGQGVMNTEAFF
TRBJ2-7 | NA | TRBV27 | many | TGTGCCAGCAGTTTAACAGGGTCCTACGAGCAGTACTTC | CASSLTGSYEQYF
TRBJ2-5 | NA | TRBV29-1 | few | TGCAGCGTTGAAGGCGGGACACACCAAGAGACCCAGTACTTC | CSVEGGTHQETQYF
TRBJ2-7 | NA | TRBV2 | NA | TGTGCCAGCGATCCAGGGAATAGCTACGAGCAGTACTTC | CASDPGNSYEQYF